This TCR beta chain is drawn from a study of shared clonotypes between healthy human individuals. Sequenced by immunoSEQ multiplex PCR; TCRdb stores in-frame clones only, minus some. The sample shows approximately 1.5 million clones, about 98.5% of them seen only once. This receptor was obtained from a man aged 30 to 39 in good health. Material: naive CD4+ T cells sorted from blood. Subset reported: CD45RA+ positively selected.

The CDR3 region is CASSLEGGDTQYF. The CDR3 DNA is TGTGCCAGCAGCTTGGAGGGTGGAGATACGCAGTATTTT. The rearrangement uses TRBV5-4 and TRBJ2-3; D is uncertain. The V gene lost 0 bases and the J gene lost 5 bases, with 7 bases spanning the gap. Germline assignment: CDR1 SGHNT and CDR2 YYREEE (reference sequence). This CDR3 comprises 13 residues.